Below, one TCR beta chain is given with its context. The antigen is unknown. The assay was immunoSEQ multiplex PCR, and TCRdb's table has in-frame clones only and misses some. The sample contains around 15,000 clones, roughly 86% of which appear only once. The germline gives CDR1 SGHRS, CDR2 YFSETQ. The CDR3 loop spans 16 amino acids. V lost 4 bases, J lost 2 bases, and 5 bases stayed unmatched. These data come from a study of somatic mutations in cytotoxic T cells in rheumatoid arthritis. Study-wide results and limits: Rheumatoid arthritis patients and age-matched healthy controls showed no significant difference in CD8+ T-cell clonality.

Sequencing used CD8+ T cells sorted from blood. The source of this sequence is a woman in her forties or fifties with rheumatoid arthritis. The gene calls are TRBV5-1 and TRBJ2-1, with 11 positions matching TRBD2. The CDR3 sequence is CASSPRTSGPYNEQFF. The CDR3 nucleotides read TGCGCCAGCAGCCCTCGGACTAGCGGGCCCTACAATGAGCAGTTCTTC. The whole variable domain, remainder taken from reference TRBV5-1 and TRBJ2-1, is KAGVTQTPRYLIKTRGQQVTLSCSPISGHRSVSWYQQTPGQGLQFLFEYFSETQRNKGNFPGRFSGRQFSNSRSEMNVSTLELGDSALYLCASSPRTSGPYNEQFFGPGTRLTVL.